These 10 T cell receptor beta chains were sequenced from one sample in a study of identical twins. TCRdb re-called the 5' RACE reads with MiXCR, one entry per CDR3 protein. The table lists a few hundred thousand distinct CDR3 sequences, about 13% of them singletons, with around 4% in the top ten. These data were also reused for a study on yellow fever vaccine responses in identical twins.

Source material: memory (CD45RO+) T cells sorted from blood. Receptors were obtained from a woman in her late teens or twenties in good health.

CDR3 nucleotide sequence: TGTGCCAGCAGATCACGGAACACTGAAGCTTTCTTT. It codes for CASRSRNTEAFF. The rearrangement links TRBV6-2 or TRBV6-3 to TRBJ1-1; D gene ambiguous. CDR1 MNHEY and CDR2 SVGEGT come from the germline V gene. Trimming removed 6 bases from V and 1 base from J, with 6 bases in between. The CDR3 is 12 amino acids.

This clonotype has more than one count but fewer than ten. The chain carries TRBV28 and TRBJ2-1; D remains ambiguous. The germline V gene encodes CDR1 MDHEN and CDR2 SYDVKM. The CDR3 extends over 16 amino acids. Trimming cost V 3 bases and J 3 bases, with 15 bases left between them. This chain's CDR3 is CASSFGGSLFYNEQFF. The CDR3 DNA follows: TGTGCCAGCAGTTTTGGCGGTTCATTGTTCTACAATGAGCAGTTCTTC.

The J gene is TRBJ2-1, the V gene TRBV7-9; D might be TRBD1 (5 bases). Trimming took off 0 bases at V and 9 bases at J, with 15 bases between the two ends. The CDR3 consists of 15 residues. CDR1 is SEHNR and CDR2 is FQNEAQ in the germline V gene (reference sequence). The chain's CDR3 is CASSLAQGTLGEQFF. CDR3 DNA sequence: TGTGCCAGCAGCTTAGCTCAGGGTACGTTGGGTGAGCAGTTCTTC.

The chain is built from TRBV6-5 and TRBJ1-2, with D unclear. The germline V and J ends were trimmed by 2 bases and 0 bases, with 19 bases remaining between them. In germline, CDR1 is MNHEY, CDR2 SVGAGI. The CDR3 has 18 residues. Here the CDR3 DNA reads TGTGCCAGCAGTTACACTCTCGGAATATGGGGAGCTAACTATGGCTACACCTTC. Amino acids: CASSYTLGIWGANYGYTF.

The rearrangement uses TRBV20-1 and TRBJ1-1; 8 bases line up with TRBD1. CDR3 size: 14 residues. Germline V gives CDR1 DFQATT, CDR2 SNEGSKA (reference sequence). Trimming removed 6 bases from V and 2 bases from J; junction bases left unmatched: 8. CDR3 nucleotide sequence: TGCAGTGCCACGACAGGGGAATACAACACTGAAGCTTTCTTT. Amino acids: CSATTGEYNTEAFF.

The table lists this clonotype with a count of one. It may be a read error: a sequence one base away is much more abundant. The rearrangement links TRBV28 to TRBJ2-7; 8 nucleotides match TRBD1. Germline assignment: CDR1 MDHEN and CDR2 SYDVKM. This CDR3 spans 12 amino acids. Unmatched junction bases numbered 1, after V lost 6 bases and J lost 3 bases. The CDR3: CASSTGGYEQYF. CDR3 DNA sequence: TGTGCCAGCAGCACAGGGGGCTACGAGCAGTACTTC.

J is TRBJ2-2 and V is TRBV20-1; TRBD2 aligns across 8 bases. The length of the CDR3 is 18 residues. Losses at the gene ends were 5 bases for V and 0 bases for J; bases not matched to a gene: 14. Germline CDR1 reads DFQATT; CDR2 reads SNEGSKA (reference sequence). The CDR3 loop reads CSAPGQRGPSSNTGELFF. DNA for the CDR3: TGCAGTGCTCCAGGGCAGCGGGGGCCCTCCTCGAACACCGGGGAGCTGTTTTTT.

This clonotype was recorded a few times. The chain links TRBV7-2 to TRBJ1-1; D uncertain. CDR1 SGHTA and CDR2 FQGNSA come from the germline V gene. This CDR3 comprises 12 residues. V gave up 5 bases and J gave up 4 bases, with 8 bases separating them. The CDR3 coding sequence is TGTGCCAGCAGCCCCCAGAGCACTGAAGCTTTCTTT. It encodes CASSPQSTEAFF. Complete variable domain (other parts from reference TRBV7-2 and TRBJ1-1): GAGVSQSPSNKVTEKGKDVELRCDPISGHTALYWYRQSLGQGLEFLIYFQGNSAPDKSGLPSDRFSAERTGGSVSTLTIQRTQQEDSAVYLCASSPQSTEAFFGQGTRLTVV.

Points on this clonotype: The junction departs from the called germline gene at one end, perhaps through a read error. The chain has TRBV18 and TRBJ1-5, with 11 bases lining up with TRBD1. The CDR3 extends over 13 amino acids. The V gene's germline CDR1 is KGHSH and CDR2 LQKENI. CDR3 residues: CASSPREDRGPDF. The CDR3 nucleotides read TGTGCCAGCTCACCCAGGGAGGACAGGGGGCCGGATTTT.

This clonotype was seen many times. The rearrangement uses TRBV24-1 and TRBJ2-5; D uncertain. The CDR3 contains 12 residues. Per germline, CDR1 KGHDR and CDR2 SFDVKD. The V and J ends lost 0 bases and 5 bases respectively, with 3 bases between them. CDR3 protein: CATSDLRETQYF. CDR3 nucleotide sequence: TGTGCCACCAGTGATTTGCGGGAGACCCAGTACTTC.